The 4 T cell receptor beta chains listed next were all sequenced from one sample in a study of CD8 T cells in ankylosing spondylitis (dated by TCRdb to about 2017). The library relied on 5' RACE. Sequencing was carried out with an Illumina HiSeq 2500. TCRdb reanalyzed the raw reads on its own, using fastp at Q25 for trimming and MiXCR for clone calling, and kept in-frame beta chains. Each record represents a unique CDR3 protein, reported with the most common genes and DNA among its rows. Present in this sample are 350,000 to 400,000 distinct CDR3 sequences, approximately 22% of which were seen just once. The ten most abundant clones make up less than 15% of the sample. Sequencing input: blood, either unsorted or a sorted T cell fraction (not recorded which). The receptors stem from a male donor with ankylosing spondylitis or in good health (not recorded which).

This clonotype was detected only a few times. The chain is built from TRBV4-1 and TRBJ2-7; 10 bases line up with TRBD1. The CDR3 sequence is 15 residues long. J gave up 7 bases and V 4 bases, and 10 bases lay outside the gene matches. Germline V gives CDR1 MGHRA, CDR2 YSYEKL. CDR3 sequence: CASSPVDRGFSEQYF. CDR3 nucleotide sequence: TGCGCCAGCAGCCCTGTGGACAGGGGGTTTAGTGAGCAGTACTTC.

The CDR3 reads CASSSRGEGRSYEQYF. The CDR3 nucleotides are TGCGCCAGCAGCTCCCGGGGGGAGGGGCGCTCCTACGAGCAGTACTTC. The rearrangement links TRBV4-1 to TRBJ2-7; TRBD2 agrees at 7 bases. With V trimmed by 5 bases and J by 0 bases, 10 bases remained unmatched. CDR3 length: 16 residues. Germline lookup yields CDR1 MGHRA and CDR2 YSYEKL.

Only one count was recorded for this clonotype. This chain joins TRBV7-9 and TRBJ2-3; the D gene is possibly TRBD1 (7 bases). Trimming took off 4 bases at V and 2 bases at J, with 13 bases between the two ends. This CDR3 region has 15 residues. Per the germline V gene, CDR1 is SEHNR and CDR2 is FQNEAQ (reference sequence). DNA of the CDR3: TGTGCCAGCAGCTCAGGACAGGACTACACAGATACGCAGTATTTT. Its protein is CASSSGQDYTDTQYF.

The J gene is TRBJ2-3, the V gene TRBV5-6, with D perhaps TRBD1 or TRBD2 (5 bases each). Deletions cut 2 bases from V and 0 bases from J, with 13 bases between. In germline, CDR1 is SGHDT, CDR2 YYEEEE. This CDR3 has 16 amino acids. CDR3: CASSFGALASTDTQYF. The DNA of the CDR3 is TGTGCCAGCAGCTTCGGGGCGTTAGCGAGCACAGATACGCAGTATTTT.